What follows are 2 T cell receptor beta chains derived from one specimen sequenced in a study of T cell changes during pregnancy in multiple sclerosis. Produced via immunoSEQ multiplex PCR; TCRdb's table is partial and in-frame only. In the table there are 110,000 or so clones, 80% to 95% of which are singletons. Sequenced material: peripheral blood, taken before pregnancy. The receptors derive from a female donor with multiple sclerosis, enrolled in a pregnancy study.

This clone was seen just once. The CDR3 loop reads CASSPPTGNTEAFF. The CDR3 DNA follows: TGCGCCAGCAGCCCACCGACGGGGAACACTGAAGCTTTCTTT. The chain is built from TRBV4-1 and TRBJ1-1; D not resolved. CDR3 length equals 14 residues. Trimming took off 4 bases at V and 1 base at J, with 10 bases between the two ends. Germline CDR1 MGHRA, CDR2 YSYEKL.

The genes are TRBV10-3 and TRBJ1-3; TRBD1 aligns across 8 bases. The CDR3 is 13 amino acids. V lost 10 bases to trimming and J lost 4 bases; unmatched junction nucleotides: 6. Germline lookup yields CDR1 ENHRY and CDR2 SYGVKD. The CDR3 here is CATGQGLGNTIYF. DNA of the CDR3: TGTGCCACAGGACAGGGTTTGGGAAACACCATATATTTT.